A selection of T cell receptor beta chains follows, all from one sample in a study of radiotherapy plus CTLA-4 blockade in lung cancer. The method was immunoSEQ multiplex PCR; TCRdb's version includes in-frame clones alone and lacks a portion of them. The repertoire holds some 50,000 clones, with just under 85% as singletons. Specimen: peripheral blood, collected from a patient treated with radiotherapy plus ipilimumab. Source of these receptors: a human donor with non-small cell lung cancer whose response to radiotherapy plus ipilimumab could not be evaluated. Both conserved end residues are part of each CDR3. A D gene is named only where the DNA matches it firmly.

v_call	d_call	j_call	cdr3_aa	cdr3_nt
TRBV6-5	-	TRBJ2-7	CASSTAQLYEQYF	TGTGCCAGCAGTACCGCACAGCTCTACGAGCAGTACTTC
TRBV20-1	-	TRBJ1-2	CSVGLGYGYTF	TGCAGTGTCGGACTGGGCTATGGCTACACCTTC
TRBV13	-	TRBJ2-3	CASSFTTITDTQYF	TGTGCCAGCAGCTTCACCACAATCACAGATACGCAGTATTTT
TRBV15	-	TRBJ1-4	CATSLDRPGLEKLFF	TGTGCCACCAGTCTTGACAGGCCCGGACTTGAAAAACTGTTTTTT
TRBV4-1	TRBD2	TRBJ2-7	CASSQGTSGNYEQYF	TGCGCCAGCAGCCAAGGGACTAGCGGGAATTACGAGCAGTACTTC
TRBV21-1	-	TRBJ2-2	CASTPPVGHTGELFF	TGTGCCAGCACCCCCCCGGTTGGGCACACCGGGGAGCTGTTTTTT
TRBV7-9	-	TRBJ1-3	CASSPQSSGNTIYF	TGTGCCAGCAGCCCTCAGTCCTCTGGAAACACCATATATTTT
TRBV7-2	-	TRBJ1-2	CASSLATDNYGYTF	TGTGCCAGCAGCTTAGCGACAGATAACTATGGCTACACCTTC
TRBV4-3	TRBD2	TRBJ2-3	CASSQKAGRETQYF	TGCGCCAGCAGCCAAAAAGCGGGACGTGAGACGCAGTATTTT
TRBV28	TRBD1	TRBJ1-2	CATRGQGIVGYTF	TGTGCCACCAGAGGACAGGGGATTGTTGGCTACACCTTC